Each of the 5 T cell receptor beta chains below was sequenced from the same sample in a study of early T cells in non-severe SARS-CoV-2 infection. MiXCR, applied by TCRdb to the 5' RACE reads, yields one record per CDR3 protein. The sample records roughly 49,000 distinct CDR3 sequences, less than 4.5% being singletons. Source material: whole blood. The receptor set was obtained from an adult who was a healthcare worker with PCR-confirmed SARS-CoV-2 infection or an uninfected control (not recorded which).

This clonotype occurred many times. The chain uses TRBV19 and TRBJ1-5; D is unresolved. Germline V gene sequence: CDR1 LNHDA, CDR2 SQIVND (reference sequence). Deletions cut 4 bases from V and 7 bases from J, with 11 bases between. This CDR3 spans 13 amino acids. The CDR3 region is CASSKGIWQPQHF. The CDR3 DNA is TGTGCCAGTAGTAAGGGTATATGGCAGCCCCAGCATTTT.

The chain uses TRBV12-3 or TRBV12-4 and TRBJ2-7; the match to TRBD1 covers 8 bases. Losses at the gene ends were 3 bases for V and 1 base for J; bases not matched to a gene: 5. CDR3 length equals 15 residues. The CDR3 is CASSLWQGASYEQYF. The CDR3 region has the DNA TGTGCCAGCAGTTTGTGGCAGGGGGCTTCCTACGAGCAGTACTTC.

There are many counts of this clonotype. The chain has TRBV12-3 or TRBV12-4 and TRBJ2-5, with unresolved D. Trimming cost V 3 bases and J 2 bases, with 13 bases left between them. CDR3 length equals 15 residues. The CDR3 loop is CASSFSTVGQETQYF. CDR3 DNA: TGTGCCAGCAGTTTTTCGACGGTGGGACAAGAGACCCAGTACTTC.

This clonotype was detected ten times or more. The rearrangement uses TRBV7-9 and TRBJ2-7; 10 nucleotides line up with TRBD2. The CDR3 loop spans 15 amino acids. V was clipped by 4 bases and J by 0 bases; unmatched bases: 3. The germline V gene encodes CDR1 SEHNR and CDR2 FQNEAQ (reference sequence). The CDR3 DNA sequence: TGTGCCAGCAGCTCCTCTAGCGGGGGCTCCTACGAGCAGTACTTC. Its translation: CASSSSSGGSYEQYF. The full variable domain, completed using reference TRBV7-9 and TRBJ2-7, is DTGVSQNPRHKITKRGQNVTFRCDPISEHNRLYWYRQTLGQGPEFLTYFQNEAQLEKSRLLSDRFSAERPKGSFSTLEIQRTEQGDSAMYLCASSSSSGGSYEQYFGPGTRLTVT.

This clonotype has a count of ten or more. This chain uses TRBV7-2 with TRBJ2-3; 9 nucleotides agree with TRBD2. J was trimmed by 2 bases and V by 5 bases; bases with no gene match: 23. Per the germline V gene, CDR1 is SGHTA and CDR2 is FQGNSA. This CDR3 comprises 21 residues. The CDR3 protein is CASSTLRGGSIVRFDTDTQYF. The CDR3 DNA reads as TGTGCCAGCAGCACCCTGCGGGGGGGCTCAATAGTACGCTTTGACACAGATACGCAGTATTTT.